The rows below give T cell receptor beta chains drawn from one sample of a study of T cells in Graves' hyperthyroidism and ophthalmopathy. TCRdb re-called the multiplex PCR reads through MiXCR, storing one row per CDR3 protein. Counted here are around 300,000 distinct CDR3 sequences, 10% to 15% occurring once; the ten biggest clones make up 6% to 8%. The sample taken for sequencing was blood. Source of these receptors: a woman younger than 45 with Graves' hyperthyroidism that later progressed to Graves' ophthalmopathy. Both conserved end residues are part of each CDR3. Rows may omit the clone size; those that give it use once, few, many or a size class.

TRBJ2-1 | TRBV19 | many | CASSITPGYNEQFF
TRBJ2-7 | TRBV3-1 | many | CASSQETSGRNEQYF
TRBJ2-3 | TRBV15 | many | CATSTGQGSTDTQYF
TRBJ2-7 | TRBV11-2 | - | CASSLAGGTVEQYF
TRBJ2-2 | TRBV4-3 | - | CASSEQTNTGELFF
TRBJ2-1 | TRBV7-2 | many | CASSLARAALSSYNEQFF
TRBJ1-1 | TRBV7-3 | many | CASSPGQVNTEAFF
TRBJ2-7 | TRBV11-2 | many | CASSLEAGWNEQYF
TRBJ1-6 | TRBV12-3/TRBV12-4 | many | CASTLGLGGDSPLHF
TRBJ1-5 | TRBV20-1 | many | CSARWTGSNQPQHF
TRBJ2-7 | TRBV6-1 | many | CASSSAGADYEQYF
TRBJ1-1 | TRBV25-1 | few | CASSESPTGTTEAFF
TRBJ1-1 | TRBV29-1 | many | CSVVGGGNTEAFF
TRBJ1-4 | TRBV13 | many | CASSERTLDEKLFF
TRBJ2-7 | TRBV4-1 | many | CASSQALLATEQYF